These 10 T cell receptor beta chains were all obtained from the same sample, sequenced in a study of T cell repertoires in cytomegalovirus infection. Antigens for these TCRs are unknown. TCRdb called the reads again in MiXCR, with one record for every CDR3 protein. This sample has about 35,000 distinct CDR3 sequences, with 52% found just once. The material sequenced was CD8+ T cells from cultured PBMCs, taken from culture after CMV antigen stimulation. The receptors were gathered from a human donor in good health (CMV status not recorded). Some clones in this sample may be carry-over from other donors' samples.

This chain uses TRBV19 with TRBJ2-3; no reliable D call. Germline values: CDR1 LNHDA, CDR2 SQIVND (reference sequence). V lost 4 bases and J lost 4, with 12 bases in between. CDR3 length: 14 residues. CDR3 region: CASSTVDLADTQYF. CDR3 DNA: TGTGCCAGTAGTACGGTCGACTTGGCAGATACGCAGTATTTT.

Only a few counts were recorded for this clonotype. The chain links TRBV7-6 to TRBJ1-1; D unresolved. Germline CDR1 and CDR2: SGHVS and FNYEAQ. The CDR3 is 15 residues long. V was shortened by 5 bases and J by 6 bases, with 19 bases between the two germline ends. The CDR3 nucleotides are TGTGCCAGCAGCGAGAAGGCAGTCTATGACTCTGAAGCTTTCTTT. Its translation is CASSEKAVYDSEAFF. The full variable domain, in which reference TRBV7-6 and TRBJ1-1 provide the parts outside the CDR3, is GAGVSQSPRYKVTKRGQDVALRCDPISGHVSLYWYRQALGQGPEFLTYFNYEAQQDKSGLPNDRFSAERPEGSISTLTIQRTEQRDSAMYRCASSEKAVYDSEAFFGQGTRLTVV.

This chain connects TRBV3-1 to TRBJ1-6; 8 bases are shared with TRBD1. CDR1 LGHDT and CDR2 YNNKEL come from the germline V gene (reference sequence). CDR3 length: 15 amino acids. The junction had 6 bases not matched to a gene; V was cut back by 4 bases and J by 7 bases. CDR3: CASSPGQGGNSPLHF. CDR3 in DNA: TGTGCCAGCAGCCCTGGACAGGGTGGAAATTCACCCCTCCACTTT.

A few counts support this clonotype. The CDR3 protein is CASSSTFSGNTIYF. In DNA form, the CDR3 reads TGTGCCAGCAGTTCGACATTCTCTGGAAACACCATATATTTT. The V and J genes are TRBV7-8 and TRBJ1-3; no clear D. Trimming pared 6 bases from V and 0 bases from J, leaving 9 bases between. Per the germline V gene, CDR1 is SGHVS and CDR2 is FQNEAQ. The CDR3 covers 14 residues.

CDR3 loop: CASSFRAPNTGELFF. The CDR3 DNA reads TGTGCCAGCAGCTTCAGGGCGCCAAACACCGGGGAGCTGTTTTTT. The V call is TRBV7-6, the J call TRBJ2-2, with a weak D call TRBD1 (5 bases). Per germline, CDR1 SGHVS and CDR2 FNYEAQ. The CDR3 contains 15 residues. Between the trimmed V and J ends, which lost 3 bases and 2 bases, there was a span of 10 bases.

This clonotype was detected only a few times. V gene TRBV7-8 combines with J gene TRBJ2-5; TRBD1 agrees at 7 bases. Germline V gives CDR1 SGHVS, CDR2 FQNEAQ. The CDR3 is 14 amino acids. Losses at the gene ends were 5 bases for V and 1 base for J; bases not matched to a gene: 4. The CDR3 loop is CASSLRDSQETQYF. The CDR3 bases are TGTGCCAGCAGCCTCCGGGACAGCCAAGAGACCCAGTACTTC.

The V call is TRBV7-9, the J call TRBJ2-7; D unresolved. Trimming took off 3 bases at V and 2 bases at J, with 8 bases between the two ends. The V gene's germline CDR1 is SEHNR and CDR2 FQNEAQ (reference sequence). The CDR3 has 13 residues. DNA of the CDR3: TGTGCCAGCAGCTTCGAGGTAGCCTACGAGCAGTACTTC. Encoded protein: CASSFEVAYEQYF.

The chain joins TRBV6-6 to TRBJ2-2; TRBD1 might be the D (6 bases). The CDR3 spans 16 residues. V was cut by 5 bases and J by 1 base, with 14 bases left in between. The V gene's germline CDR1 is MNHNY and CDR2 SVGAGI (reference sequence). In DNA form, the CDR3 reads TGTGCCAGCAGTCCAGGGTGGACAGAGAACACCGGGGAGCTGTTTTTT. Its protein is CASSPGWTENTGELFF.

The rearrangement joins TRBV7-9 to TRBJ1-2, with 7 bases that match TRBD1. V lost 2 bases, J lost 4 bases, and 1 base stayed unmatched. The germline V gene encodes CDR1 SEHNR and CDR2 FQNEAQ (reference sequence). The CDR3 runs to 13 residues. DNA for the CDR3: TGTGCCAGCAGCTTACAGGGGGGCTATGGCTACACCTTC. This translates into CASSLQGGYGYTF.

This chain uses TRBV6-5 with TRBJ2-7, with D maybe TRBD1 (6 bases). Germline CDR1 and CDR2: MNHEY and SVGAGI. CDR3 size: 13 residues. V was shortened by 6 bases and J by 1 base, with 10 bases between the two germline ends. CDR3 loop: CASRAGVSYEQYF. The CDR3 DNA reads as TGTGCCAGCAGGGCAGGGGTATCCTACGAGCAGTACTTC.